The clone carrying this T cell receptor beta chain has at least ten counts. This record comes from a study of T-cell reconstitution after alpha-beta-depleted transplantation in children. Preparation of the TCRbeta library used unique molecular identifiers. In TCRdb, the PCR reads were re-called with MiXCR into one record per CDR3 protein. The sample shows 230,000 or so distinct CDR3 sequences, approximately 9.9% of them seen only once. V was clipped by 8 bases and J by 4 bases, with 17 bases between them. Germline V lookup: CDR1 SNHLY, CDR2 FYNNEI. The CDR3 runs 14 residues. Sequenced here: PBMCs from the stem cell graft donor, sampled from the stem cell graft. The rearrangement links TRBV2 to TRBJ1-1, with D possibly TRBD1 on 5 matching bases. This TCR was recovered from a human donor who donated a stem cell graft to a child with SCID. DNA of the CDR3: TGTGCCAGCCTGGGGGAGGGCAAAGCCACTGAAGCTTTCTTT. It codes for CASLGEGKATEAFF.